This entry lists 32 T cell receptor beta chains sequenced from one sample in a study of follicular helper T cells after annual influenza vaccination. TCRdb's table, derived via immunoSEQ multiplex PCR, lists solely in-frame clones and lacks some. The table shows thousands of clones, with roughly 82% occurring only once. Stated time point: 2014-2015 season, pre-vaccination. The source was CXCR5+ CD38- circulating T follicular helper cells from blood, collected on the day of influenza vaccination. Subset denoted: circulating Tfh, non-naive CD4+CXCR5+PD-1+ (ICOS+CD38+ or ICOS-CD38-). All receptors come from an adult who received the influenza vaccine.

The V call is TRBV9, the J call TRBJ2-3, with 9 bases lining up with TRBD2. Germline V gene data show CDR1 as SGDLS and CDR2 as YYNGEE. This CDR3 region has 16 residues. J was trimmed by 9 bases and V by 0 bases; bases with no gene match: 11. The chain's CDR3 is CASSVVAGGQEGTQYF. The CDR3 nucleotides are TGTGCCAGCAGCGTAGTGGCGGGGGGGCAGGAAGGCACGCAGTATTTT.

The chain recombines TRBV19 with TRBJ2-2; 9 bases agree with TRBD2. This CDR3 contains 16 residues. CDR1 is LNHDA and CDR2 is SQIVND in the germline V gene (reference sequence). With 7 bases clipped from V and 8 bases from J, the junction kept 14 bases outside the gene matches. This CDR3 reads CASTREALAGYGELFF. CDR3 nucleotides: TGTGCCAGTACCAGGGAGGCCCTAGCGGGGTATGGGGAGCTGTTTTTT.

The table lists this clone with a count of one. The chain is built from TRBV28 and TRBJ2-7, with D possibly being TRBD1 (5 bases). Trimming took 10 bases from V and 4 from J, leaving 23 bases between them. CDR3 length: 15 residues. Germline CDR1 and CDR2: MDHEN and SYDVKM. CDR3 bases: TGTGCCACCCTAGGGGCGTGGCCGAACCTGTACGAGCAGTACTTC. Its translation: CATLGAWPNLYEQYF.

This chain links TRBV5-1 with TRBJ2-7; D remains unclear. Germline CDR1 and CDR2: SGHRS and YFSETQ. The CDR3 extends over 13 amino acids. The ends were cut back, 0 bases at V and 3 bases at J, with 7 bases in the middle. The CDR3 DNA reads as TGCGCCAGCAGCTTGGGCAGGAACTACGAGCAGTACTTC. Encoded protein: CASSLGRNYEQYF.

The chain has TRBV30 and TRBJ1-4, with 8 bases fitting TRBD1. CDR1 and CDR2 (germline): GTSNPN, SVGIG (reference sequence). The V and J ends lost 2 bases and 5 bases, in that order; junction bases with no gene match: 7. The CDR3 runs 15 residues. The CDR3 DNA reads TGTGCCTGGAGTTCGCCGGACAGGGTAAATGAAAAACTGTTTTTT. Encoded protein: CAWSSPDRVNEKLFF.

The rearrangement joins TRBV18 to TRBJ1-3, with D possibly TRBD1 on 5 matching bases. The CDR3 covers 16 residues. The germline gives CDR1 KGHSH, CDR2 LQKENI. Trimming shortened V by 1 base and J by 0 bases, and 10 bases separated the two germline ends. Written as DNA, the CDR3 is TGTGCCAGCTCACCACGAACAGGCAGCTCTGGAAACACCATATATTTT. As protein: CASSPRTGSSGNTIYF.

The V and J genes are TRBV4-3 and TRBJ2-1, with 13 positions matching TRBD2. This CDR3 comprises 19 residues. With V trimmed by 3 bases and J by 4 bases, 12 bases remained unmatched. Germline-derived CDR1 and CDR2 are LGHNA and YSLEER. This chain's CDR3 is CASSQDTGLAGLGYNEQFF. In nucleotides, the CDR3 is TGCGCCAGCAGCCAGGACACGGGACTAGCGGGGTTGGGATACAATGAGCAGTTCTTC.

This clone was seen only once. The chain is built from TRBV11-2 and TRBJ2-1; possibly TRBD1 for D (6 bases). This CDR3 comprises 13 residues. Germline V CDR1 and CDR2: SGHAT, FQNNGV. V lost 7 bases and J lost 5, with 12 bases in between. CDR3 sequence (DNA): TGTGCCAGCACCATAAACAGGGACAATGAGCAGTTCTTC. It yields the protein CASTINRDNEQFF. Supplemented by reference TRBV11-2 and TRBJ2-1, the full variable domain reads EAGVAQSPRYKIIEKRQSVAFWCNPISGHATLYWYQQILGQGPKLLIQFQNNGVVDDSQLPKDRFSAERLKGVDSTLKIQPAKLEDSAVYLCASTINRDNEQFFGPGTRLTVL.

The rearrangement links TRBV7-3 to TRBJ2-2; no firm D call. The CDR3 has 13 residues. V was shortened by 5 bases and J by 4 bases, with 8 bases between the two germline ends. The germline V gene encodes CDR1 SGHTA and CDR2 FQGTGA. CDR3 bases: TGTGCCAGCAGCCTCCAGGTCACCGGGGAGCTGTTTTTT. Amino acid sequence: CASSLQVTGELFF.

V is TRBV29-1 and J is TRBJ1-6; D ambiguous. Germline lookup yields CDR1 SQVTM and CDR2 ANQGSEA. V was clipped by 6 bases and J by 7 bases, with 19 bases between them. The CDR3 sequence is 15 residues long. As DNA, the CDR3 is TGCAGCGTCCTGACCGGTGGCACTTCCAATTCACCCCTCCACTTT. The encoded protein is CSVLTGGTSNSPLHF.

V is TRBV6-1 and J is TRBJ2-3; D unresolved. The CDR3 consists of 11 residues. V was clipped by 5 bases and J by 7 bases, with 7 bases between them. Germline CDR1 reads MNHNS; CDR2 reads SASEGT. CDR3 in amino acids: CASSQRNTQYF. The CDR3 DNA reads TGTGCCAGCAGTCAGAGGAATACGCAGTATTTT.

This rearrangement joins TRBV7-8 to TRBJ2-7, with a weak D call TRBD2 (6 bases). The germline gives CDR1 SGHVS, CDR2 FQNEAQ. Trimming took 1 base from V and 5 from J, leaving 9 bases between them. The CDR3 is 13 residues long. CDR3 DNA: TGTGCCAGCAGCTTAGGGGGCGGGGACGAGCAGTACTTC. As protein: CASSLGGGDEQYF.

The V gene is TRBV14, the J gene TRBJ1-5; no clear D gene. Germline V gene sequence: CDR1 SGHDN, CDR2 FVKESK. The CDR3 length is 16 residues. V was pared by 1 base and J by 4 bases, with 14 bases between. CDR3 amino acids: CASSQAFGRRNQPQHF. CDR3 nucleotide sequence: TGTGCCAGCAGCCAAGCGTTTGGGAGGAGAAATCAGCCCCAGCATTTT. Combining the CDR3 with reference TRBV14 and TRBJ1-5 gives the whole variable domain EAGVTQFPSHSVIEKGQTVTLRCDPISGHDNLYWYRRVMGKEIKFLLHFVKESKQDESGMPNNRFLAERTGGTYSTLKVQPAELEDSGVYFCASSQAFGRRNQPQHFGDGTRLSIL.

This clone has just a few counts. This chain joins TRBV28 and TRBJ2-7, with D tentatively TRBD2 (6 bases). Trimming removed 6 bases from V and 0 bases from J, with 21 bases in between. Germline assignment: CDR1 MDHEN and CDR2 SYDVKM. The CDR3 is 17 residues long. CDR3: CASRSPGSRPSSYEQYF. The CDR3 DNA sequence: TGTGCCAGCAGAAGCCCCGGGAGTCGCCCGAGCTCCTACGAGCAGTACTTC.

The chain carries TRBV4-1 and TRBJ2-3; 7 nucleotides agree with TRBD1. The CDR3 runs to 16 residues. The V gene's germline CDR1 is MGHRA and CDR2 YSYEKL. The V and J ends lost 1 base and 0 bases, in that order; junction bases with no gene match: 4. The CDR3, as DNA: TGCGCCAGCAGCCAAGGAGGGGGCCGAAGCACAGATACGCAGTATTTT. This codes for CASSQGGGRSTDTQYF.

This clone was detected only once. This rearrangement joins TRBV19 to TRBJ2-7; 10 bases fit TRBD2. Germline V gene lookup returns CDR1 LNHDA and CDR2 SQIVND (reference sequence). This CDR3 region has 15 residues. The J segment lost 2 bases and the V segment lost 4 bases, leaving 5 bases of the junction unmatched. CDR3 residues: CASSTSSGGAYEQYF. The CDR3 region has the DNA TGTGCCAGTAGTACTTCTAGCGGGGGAGCCTACGAGCAGTACTTC.

The V and J genes are TRBV14 and TRBJ1-2; D not certain. With 2 bases removed from V and 2 bases from J, the gap between germline ends came to 12 bases. This CDR3 is built from 15 residues. The germline gives CDR1 SGHDN, CDR2 FVKESK. The DNA for the CDR3 is TGTGCCAGCAGCCAAATCGGCCTATCCAACTATGGCTACACCTTC. Translation gives CASSQIGLSNYGYTF. Filled out from reference TRBV14 and TRBJ1-2, the complete variable domain reads EAGVTQFPSHSVIEKGQTVTLRCDPISGHDNLYWYRRVMGKEIKFLLHFVKESKQDESGMPNNRFLAERTGGTYSTLKVQPAELEDSGVYFCASSQIGLSNYGYTFGSGTRLTVV.

The chain links TRBV14 to TRBJ2-4; TRBD2 might be the D (7 bases). This CDR3 spans 13 amino acids. With 0 bases removed from V and 10 bases from J, the gap between germline ends came to 10 bases. CDR1 and CDR2 (germline): SGHDN, FVKESK. DNA of the CDR3: TGTGCCAGCAGCCAAGATCGGGGGGCGATTCAGTACTTC. Residues: CASSQDRGAIQYF.

The genes are TRBV27 and TRBJ1-2; maybe TRBD1 (5 bases). Trimming stripped 5 bases from V and 6 bases from J, with 19 bases between. There are 15 residues in the CDR3. CDR1 MNHEY and CDR2 SMNVEV come from the germline V gene (reference sequence). CDR3 in amino acids: CASSPRGRGLNGYTF. CDR3 DNA sequence: TGTGCCAGCAGTCCGCGGGGACGGGGACTGAATGGCTACACCTTC.

This chain connects TRBV28 to TRBJ1-2; D is possibly TRBD1 (5 bases). This CDR3 is built from 14 residues. V shed 7 bases and J shed 2 bases, with 14 bases lying between them. CDR1 MDHEN and CDR2 SYDVKM come from the germline V gene. CDR3 bases: TGTGCCAGCACTCTGGGCGGGACCAACTATGGCTACACCTTC. Translation: CASTLGGTNYGYTF.

V usage is TRBV6-5 and J usage is TRBJ1-2; D gene ambiguous. Germline loops: CDR1 MNHEY, CDR2 SVGAGI. This CDR3 is 12 amino acids long. The V end was cut by 5 bases, the J end by 4 bases, with 8 bases between. The CDR3 spells CASSPVVYGYTF. The CDR3 DNA sequence: TGTGCCAGCAGTCCCGTAGTCTATGGCTACACCTTC.

The chain links TRBV7-3 to TRBJ2-3; D possibly uses TRBD1 or TRBD2 (5 bases each). Germline V gene data show CDR1 as SGHTA and CDR2 as FQGTGA. The CDR3 is 15 residues long. The V end lost 6 bases, the J end lost 0 bases, and 13 bases lay between the germline ends. CDR3 region: CASSAGTSSTDTQYF. The CDR3 nucleotides are TGTGCCAGCAGTGCCGGGACCTCTAGCACAGATACGCAGTATTTT.

This clone was detected only a few times. The gene calls are TRBV19 and TRBJ1-2, with a possible D match to TRBD1 (6 bases). The CDR3 spans 15 residues. Germline-derived CDR1 and CDR2 are LNHDA and SQIVND (reference sequence). V lost 1 base and J 1 base, leaving 10 bases between the germline ends. This chain's CDR3 is CASSIATGSNYGYTF. CDR3 sequence (DNA): TGTGCCAGTAGTATAGCGACAGGAAGTAACTATGGCTACACCTTC.

The chain combines TRBV2 with TRBJ2-4; 8 bases agree with TRBD1. The CDR3 is 15 residues long. V was pared by 2 bases and J by 4 bases, with 4 bases of the junction left unmatched. Germline V gives CDR1 SNHLY, CDR2 FYNNEI. The CDR3 loop is CASSEPQGAKNIQYF. The CDR3 DNA reads TGTGCCAGCAGTGAACCCCAGGGGGCGAAAAACATTCAGTACTTC.

This rearrangement joins TRBV9 to TRBJ2-2; TRBD1 might be the D (5 bases). In germline, CDR1 is SGDLS, CDR2 YYNGEE. The CDR3 loop spans 14 amino acids. Trimming removed 0 bases from V and 7 bases from J, with 10 bases in between. The CDR3 coding sequence is TGTGCCAGCAGCGTAGCTGTAGGGGTCGGGGAGCTGTTTTTT. Translating gives CASSVAVGVGELFF.

The J gene is TRBJ1-6, the V gene TRBV7-9; possibly TRBD1 for D (5 bases). The CDR3 loop spans 14 amino acids. The germline CDR1 and CDR2 sequences are SEHNR and FQNEAQ (reference sequence). Trimming shortened V by 5 bases and J by 7 bases, and 12 bases separated the two germline ends. The DNA of the CDR3 is TGTGCCAGCAGCCGAACCAGGGACAATTCACCCCTCCACTTT. The encoded protein is CASSRTRDNSPLHF.

The gene calls are TRBV7-3 and TRBJ2-2; 10 bases line up with TRBD1. The CDR3 has 15 amino acids. CDR1 and CDR2 (germline): SGHTA, FQGTGA. Trimming took 5 bases from V and 4 from J; bases not matched to a gene: 4. The CDR3 DNA follows: TGTGCCAGCAGCGCGACAGGGGGCAGCACCGGGGAGCTGTTTTTT. Its translation is CASSATGGSTGELFF.

The chain is built from TRBV7-6 and TRBJ1-5, with TRBD1 matching 11 bases. Trimming took 1 base from V and 6 from J; bases not matched to a gene: 2. The CDR3 loop spans 15 amino acids. Germline-derived CDR1 and CDR2 are SGHVS and FNYEAQ. CDR3 amino acids: CASSLGGTGGQPQHF. CDR3 in DNA: TGTGCCAGCAGCTTAGGGGGGACAGGGGGTCAGCCCCAGCATTTT.

This chain joins TRBV25-1 and TRBJ2-7, with D unresolved. Trimming left V 4 bases short and J 3 bases short, with 16 bases between. In germline, CDR1 is MGHDK, CDR2 SYGVNS. This CDR3 region has 15 residues. The CDR3 region is CASSGSLGLDYEQYF. The CDR3 DNA reads as TGTGCCAGCAGTGGCTCATTAGGGTTGGACTACGAGCAGTACTTC.

In its sample, this clone was seen a few times. This chain joins TRBV7-9 and TRBJ1-6; weak D call: TRBD1 (5 bases). Looked up from germline, CDR1 is SEHNR and CDR2 is FQNEAQ (reference sequence). The germline V and J ends were trimmed by 1 base and 10 bases, with 8 bases remaining between them. The CDR3 runs to 13 residues. In DNA form, the CDR3 reads TGTGCCAGCAGCTTAGTAGCAGGGTCACCCCTCCACTTT. Amino acid sequence: CASSLVAGSPLHF.

This chain joins TRBV5-8 and TRBJ1-1; D remains ambiguous. The V gene lost 0 bases and the J gene lost 1 base, with 13 bases spanning the gap. The CDR3 is 16 amino acids. CDR1 and CDR2 (germline): SGHTS, YDEGEE. The CDR3 reads CASSLVGTTSNTEAFF. In nucleotides, the CDR3 is TGTGCCAGCAGCTTGGTGGGTACTACGTCGAACACTGAAGCTTTCTTT.

This chain uses TRBV6-6 with TRBJ2-1; TRBD1 aligns across 10 bases. Looked up from germline, CDR1 is MNHNY and CDR2 is SVGAGI (reference sequence). V lost 10 bases, J lost 4 bases, and 4 bases stayed unmatched. The CDR3 runs 13 residues. The CDR3 here is CATGQGVYNEQFF. The CDR3 DNA follows: TGTGCCACCGGACAGGGGGTTTACAATGAGCAGTTCTTC.